This TCR beta chain came from a study of tumor-infiltrating lymphocytes in primary liver carcinoma. As concerns this clonotype: The CDR3 does not end in the conserved phenylalanine or tryptophan, so this is likely a read error. The DNA is omitted, as the CDR3 cannot be located on it reliably, and the CDR3 follows TCRdb's listing.

The approximately 20-31 mg bulk tissue piece was not sorted before simultaneous RNA and DNA extraction. From its first to its last residue, the CDR3 has 13 amino acids. Germline V CDR1 and CDR2: MNHEY, SVGEGT. A constant-region primer served to make TCR beta cDNA from roughly 460 ng total RNA. Sequencing libraries for TCR beta derived from three nested multiplex PCR rounds that used slightly modified ARM-PCR. Each of the first two PCR rounds ran approximately 10 cycles with TRBV1-TRBV30 forward and C-beta reverse primers. TCRdb ran MiXCR on the multiplex PCR reads and lists one entry per CDR3 protein. The top ten hold less than 20% of the sample, which has approximately 190,000 distinct CDR3 sequences, over 80% seen once.

The sample consisted of tumor tissue from primary liver carcinoma. The chain joins TRBV6-2 or TRBV6-3 to TRBJ2-5; the D call of TRBD2 is as the table states it, not checked on the DNA. This clonotype was obtained from a man in his forties with primary liver carcinoma and hepatitis B virus infection. CDR3 in amino acids: CASSTGLANTQYL.